This paragraph covers one TCR beta chain sequence. Its antigen remains unknown. The data were obtained in a study of long-term antiretroviral therapy in people with HIV. General study points: Post-ART, diversity grew, though it stayed under transplant donor control levels.

Version v3.0 of the immunoSEQ assay ran at survey level. The method was immunoSEQ multiplex PCR; TCRdb's version includes in-frame clones alone and lacks a portion of them. Found here are 30,000 or so clones, roughly 90% of them singletons; the top ten hold about 4%. The V and J ends lost 1 base and 3 bases respectively, with 9 bases between them. There are 14 residues in the CDR3. Germline values: CDR1 LNHDA, CDR2 SQIVND (reference sequence). One or more pre-ART and two or more post-ART PBMC samples were available from each donor. The receptor was derived from a woman younger than 30 with HIV. Sequences were derived from unsorted PBMCs, sampled 0.5 years after starting antiretroviral therapy. This sequence joins TRBV19 and TRBJ2-5, with D uncertain. Here the CDR3 DNA reads TGTGCCAGTAGTATAGTTAACCAGGAAGAGACCCAGTACTTC. This encodes CASSIVNQEETQYF.